This T cell receptor beta chain was captured by sequencing in a study of PD-L1 blockade in urothelial cancer. Study summary: Atezolizumab therapy began for patients at some point between 2013 and 2015, dosed at 1,200 mg intravenously every 3 weeks. Patients had been given 0 to 3 earlier chemotherapy regimens. Investigators checked blood 3 weeks (second dose) and 6 weeks after treatment start.

TCRdb's copy holds only in-frame clones and misses some; the assay was immunoSEQ multiplex PCR. In the table there are roughly 48,000 clones, 75% to 90% of which are singletons. In the case of this clone: Its antigen is undetermined.

The CDR3 is 15 amino acids. Germline-derived CDR1 and CDR2 are SGHNT and YENEEA. Trimming took off 0 bases at V and 1 base at J, with 9 bases between the two ends. Broader study findings: In blood at 3 weeks, tumor-associated clones expanded more among patients with durable benefit.

This specimen was PBMCs, taken around atezolizumab (anti-PD-L1) treatment. The chain employs TRBV11-3 and TRBJ1-1, with D possibly TRBD1 on 5 matching bases. This sequence was found in a middle-aged man with urothelial cancer. CDR3 nucleotide sequence: TGTGCCAGCAGCTTAGATGGACATTCGAACACTGAAGCTTTCTTT. Its protein product is CASSLDGHSNTEAFF.